These 31 T cell receptor beta chains share one sample of origin, sequenced in a study of cytomegalovirus exposure and HLA in healthy donors. Sequenced by immunoSEQ multiplex PCR; TCRdb stores in-frame clones only, minus some. This table holds 230,000 or so clones, 88% found once. Sequences were obtained from PBMCs. These receptors originate from a woman between 18 and 29 years old in good health and CMV-seronegative.

The gene calls are TRBV7-2 and TRBJ1-1, with D perhaps matching TRBD1 (6 bases). CDR1 is SGHTA and CDR2 is FQGNSA in the germline V gene. This CDR3 region has 15 residues. Trimming shortened V by 5 bases and J by 4 bases, and 17 bases separated the two germline ends. In DNA, the CDR3 is TGTGCCAGCAGCCAGGGGTGGGGGTCTCTCACTGAAGCTTTCTTT. Residues: CASSQGWGSLTEAFF.

J is TRBJ1-2 and V is TRBV6-5, with D uncertain. The germline V gene encodes CDR1 MNHEY and CDR2 SVGAGI. V lost 10 bases and J lost 6, with 18 bases in between. The CDR3 runs 13 residues. For the CDR3, the DNA is TGTGCCATCCCAATCGGGAATCGGAATGGCTACACCTTC. Its translation: CAIPIGNRNGYTF.

The rearrangement links TRBV6-1 to TRBJ1-3; no definite D call. V lost 6 bases and J lost 3, with 15 bases in between. Germline CDR1 and CDR2: MNHNS and SASEGT. The CDR3 is 15 residues long. In DNA form, the CDR3 reads TGTGCCAGCAGCGACATCCCGACGCGTGGAAACACCATATATTTT. The encoded protein is CASSDIPTRGNTIYF.

The genes are TRBV30 and TRBJ1-2; D is unresolved. Germline V CDR1 and CDR2: GTSNPN, SVGIG (reference sequence). CDR3 length: 12 residues. Trimming stripped 4 bases from V and 8 bases from J, with 14 bases between. CDR3 region: CAWKRPGGGYTF. CDR3 DNA sequence: TGTGCCTGGAAGCGACCGGGAGGGGGCTACACCTTC.

This clone was observed once. V usage is TRBV11-2 and J usage is TRBJ2-7, with 9 bases lining up with TRBD1. CDR3 size: 15 residues. From germline, CDR1 is SGHAT and CDR2 FQNNGV. The V segment lost 6 bases and the J segment 3 bases; nucleotides outside the gene matches: 9. CDR3 DNA sequence: TGTGCCAGCAGAGCTGGGGACAGGGAGGACTACGAGCAGTACTTC. Amino acids: CASRAGDREDYEQYF.

The chain has TRBV27 and TRBJ2-1; D call uncertain. Trimming left V 5 bases short and J 0 bases short, with 11 bases between. Per germline, CDR1 MNHEY and CDR2 SMNVEV (reference sequence). This CDR3 spans 15 amino acids. CDR3 nucleotide sequence: TGTGCCAGCAGTCCAAGCCTACTCTCCTACAATGAGCAGTTCTTC. This gives the protein CASSPSLLSYNEQFF.

The rearrangement uses TRBV19 and TRBJ2-7; 7 bases align to TRBD1. The germline CDR1 and CDR2 sequences are LNHDA and SQIVND (reference sequence). The CDR3 has 12 residues. Trimming at V came to 5 bases and at J to 7 bases, leaving 5 bases not matched to a gene. The CDR3 bases are TGTGCCAGTAGTGTCGCAGGGGGAGAGCAGTACTTC. It is translated as CASSVAGGEQYF.

This clone showed up just a few times. This chain links TRBV28 with TRBJ1-5; 7 nucleotides agree with TRBD1. The length of the CDR3 is 16 residues. The germline gives CDR1 MDHEN, CDR2 SYDVKM. The V and J ends lost 2 bases and 3 bases, in that order; junction bases with no gene match: 7. CDR3 in amino acids: CASSLAGQRFNQPQHF. Here the CDR3 DNA reads TGTGCCAGCAGTTTAGCGGGACAGCGGTTCAATCAGCCCCAGCATTTT.

The V and J genes are TRBV7-9 and TRBJ1-5; 10 bases agree with TRBD1. Looked up from germline, CDR1 is SEHNR and CDR2 is FQNEAQ (reference sequence). The CDR3 contains 17 residues. V lost 3 bases, J lost 2 bases, and 7 bases stayed unmatched. CDR3 sequence: CASSFGQGDVGNQPQHF. CDR3 DNA: TGTGCCAGCAGCTTCGGACAGGGGGACGTCGGCAATCAGCCCCAGCATTTT.

The genes are TRBV19 and TRBJ2-1; 9 positions agree with TRBD2. The CDR3 loop spans 19 amino acids. CDR1 and CDR2 from the germline V gene are LNHDA and SQIVND (reference sequence). The J segment lost 0 bases and the V segment lost 5 bases, leaving 14 bases of the junction unmatched. In nucleotides, the CDR3 is TGTGCCAGTAGTCCAGGACTAGCGATTAAATTGAGCTCCTACAATGAGCAGTTCTTC. It is translated as CASSPGLAIKLSSYNEQFF. The entire variable domain, with the rest obtained from reference TRBV19 and TRBJ2-1, is as follows: DGGITQSPKYLFRKEGQNVTLSCEQNLNHDAMYWYRQDPGQGLRLIYYSQIVNDFQKGDIAEGYSVSREKKESFPLTVTSAQKNPTAFYLCASSPGLAIKLSSYNEQFFGPGTRLTVL.

This chain joins TRBV5-6 and TRBJ2-6, with TRBD2 matching over 7 bases. Trimming removed 5 bases from V and 1 base from J; junction bases left unmatched: 3. Germline V CDR1 and CDR2: SGHDT, YYEEEE. The CDR3 length is 15 residues. CDR3 coding DNA: TGTGCCAGCAGGAGGGAGGGGTCTGGGGCCAACGTCCTGACTTTC. This codes for CASRREGSGANVLTF. The full variable domain, with the rest looked up from reference TRBV5-6 and TRBJ2-6, is DAGVTQSPTHLIKTRGQQVTLRCSPKSGHDTVSWYQQALGQGPQFIFQYYEEEERQRGNFPDRFSGHQFPNYSSELNVNALLLGDSALYLCASRREGSGANVLTFGAGSRLTVL.

CDR3 sequence: CASRPPPGTSGSRSYEQYF. CDR3 DNA: TGCGCCAGCAGACCCCCCCCCGGGACTAGCGGGAGTAGGAGCTACGAGCAGTACTTC. This chain connects TRBV5-1 to TRBJ2-7, with 14 bases that match TRBD2. V trimming: 5 bases; J trimming: 3 bases; junction bases outside the gene matches: 16. Germline V gives CDR1 SGHRS, CDR2 YFSETQ. This CDR3 contains 19 residues.

The sample holds one count of this clone. The chain combines TRBV5-4 with TRBJ2-7; possible D gene TRBD1, 5 bases. V lost 4 bases and J 3 bases, leaving 11 bases between the germline ends. CDR1 is SGHNT, CDR2 YYREEE, per germline (reference sequence). There are 13 residues in the CDR3. Written as DNA, the CDR3 is TGTGCCAGCAGCGCCGACAGAAACTACGAGCAGTACTTC. Its translation: CASSADRNYEQYF.

The rearrangement joins TRBV10-3 to TRBJ1-2, with 9 bases aligning to TRBD1. The CDR3 covers 12 residues. The junction had 6 bases not matched to a gene; V was cut back by 8 bases and J by 8 bases. CDR1 ENHRY and CDR2 SYGVKD come from the germline V gene. The CDR3 spells CAIAGQGPGYTF. The CDR3, as DNA: TGTGCCATCGCGGGACAGGGTCCCGGCTACACCTTC.

The chain carries TRBV5-4 and TRBJ2-7, with 7 bases lining up with TRBD1. CDR3 size: 15 residues. CDR1 and CDR2 (germline): SGHNT, YYREEE (reference sequence). V lost 3 bases, J lost 0 bases, and 6 bases stayed unmatched. This CDR3 reads CASSSGQKNSYEQYF. The DNA for the CDR3 is TGTGCCAGCAGCTCGGGACAGAAAAACTCCTACGAGCAGTACTTC.

This chain links TRBV19 with TRBJ1-1, with a tentative D call TRBD1 (6 bases). CDR1 and CDR2 (germline): LNHDA, SQIVND (reference sequence). V was pared by 6 bases and J by 3 bases, with 14 bases between. CDR3 length: 14 residues. CDR3 region: CASSDRTRDTEAFF. In DNA form, the CDR3 reads TGTGCCAGTAGCGACAGGACGCGCGACACTGAAGCTTTCTTT. The whole variable domain, filled in from reference TRBV19 and TRBJ1-1, reads DGGITQSPKYLFRKEGQNVTLSCEQNLNHDAMYWYRQDPGQGLRLIYYSQIVNDFQKGDIAEGYSVSREKKESFPLTVTSAQKNPTAFYLCASSDRTRDTEAFFGQGTRLTVV.

The V gene is TRBV7-2, the J gene TRBJ1-1; no definite D call. Trimming took 2 bases from V and 1 from J, leaving 14 bases between them. CDR1 is SGHTA and CDR2 is FQGNSA in the germline V gene. The CDR3 extends over 16 amino acids. The CDR3 region is CASSLSGAARNTEAFF. For the CDR3, the DNA is TGTGCCAGCAGCTTAAGCGGTGCAGCCAGGAACACTGAAGCTTTCTTT.

This clone was counted between two and nine times. The chain links TRBV2 to TRBJ1-5, with TRBD1 as a possible D gene (5 bases). This CDR3 has 14 amino acids. Trimming removed 5 bases from V and 3 bases from J, with 11 bases in between. Germline loops: CDR1 SNHLY, CDR2 FYNNEI. In nucleotides, the CDR3 is TGTGCCAGCAGTCGGGGGTCCTACAATCAGCCCCAGCATTTT. Translated, it gives CASSRGSYNQPQHF.

The chain combines TRBV9 with TRBJ1-4, with no clear D. CDR1 is SGDLS and CDR2 is YYNGEE in the germline V gene. V was shortened by 0 bases and J by 0 bases, with 6 bases between the two germline ends. This CDR3 is built from 15 residues. CDR3 coding DNA: TGTGCCAGCAGCGTAGGGAGTGCAACTAATGAAAAACTGTTTTTT. Its translation: CASSVGSATNEKLFF.

This sequence joins TRBV5-4 and TRBJ2-2, with D possibly matching TRBD2 (5 bases). Trimming stripped 0 bases from V and 1 base from J, with 10 bases between. The CDR3 has 16 amino acids. Germline CDR1 SGHNT, CDR2 YYREEE (reference sequence). In DNA form, the CDR3 reads TGTGCCAGCAGCTTGGGCAGCGGCAGGAACACCGGGGAGCTGTTTTTT. Its protein product is CASSLGSGRNTGELFF.

This chain connects TRBV28 to TRBJ2-3, with TRBD2 matching over 13 bases. Germline V gives CDR1 MDHEN, CDR2 SYDVKM. The J segment lost 4 bases and the V segment lost 6 bases, leaving 4 bases of the junction unmatched. This CDR3 has 15 amino acids. The CDR3 coding sequence is TGTGCCAGCAGACTAGCGGGAGGGAGGTCAGATACGCAGTATTTT. This encodes CASRLAGGRSDTQYF.

This clone showed up just a few times. The chain recombines TRBV5-4 with TRBJ2-1, with unresolved D. The CDR3 spans 14 residues. Trimming took off 0 bases at V and 5 bases at J, with 9 bases between the two ends. Per the germline V gene, CDR1 is SGHNT and CDR2 is YYREEE (reference sequence). CDR3 nucleotides: TGTGCCAGCAGCTTGGGGCTGCTGAACAATGAGCAGTTCTTC. Translating it yields CASSLGLLNNEQFF. Full variable domain (remainder filled in from reference TRBV5-4 and TRBJ2-1): ETGVTQSPTHLIKTRGQQVTLRCSSQSGHNTVSWYQQALGQGPQFIFQYYREEENGRGNFPPRFSGLQFPNYSSELNVNALELDDSALYLCASSLGLLNNEQFFGPGTRLTVL.

The chain links TRBV11-2 to TRBJ2-3; D is perhaps TRBD2 (5 bases). V lost 5 bases and J 2 bases, leaving 14 bases between the germline ends. CDR1 and CDR2 from the germline V gene are SGHAT and FQNNGV. CDR3 size: 15 residues. Written as DNA, the CDR3 is TGTGCCAGCAGCCGACGCGGGTCCCCCACAGATACGCAGTATTTT. It codes for CASSRRGSPTDTQYF.

The chain links TRBV11-2 to TRBJ2-1; D remains ambiguous. The CDR3 totals 10 residues. The V gene lost 5 bases and the J gene lost 10 bases, with 6 bases spanning the gap. Germline CDR1 is SGHAT and CDR2 is FQNNGV. The CDR3 nucleotides read TGTGCCAGCAGCAATGAGGAGCAGTTCTTC. It specifies CASSNEEQFF. Full variable domain (missing parts from reference TRBV11-2 and TRBJ2-1): EAGVAQSPRYKIIEKRQSVAFWCNPISGHATLYWYQQILGQGPKLLIQFQNNGVVDDSQLPKDRFSAERLKGVDSTLKIQPAKLEDSAVYLCASSNEEQFFGPGTRLTVL.

This rearrangement joins TRBV7-2 to TRBJ2-5; D ambiguous. Germline loops: CDR1 SGHTA, CDR2 FQGNSA. V was pared by 5 bases and J by 5 bases, with 6 bases between. The length of the CDR3 is 11 residues. CDR3 sequence (DNA): TGTGCCAGCAGCCCATTGGAGACCCAGTACTTC. The encoded protein is CASSPLETQYF.

This clone was recorded once. The chain couples TRBV5-4 to TRBJ2-3, with 10 bases identical to TRBD2. The V and J ends lost 4 bases and 0 bases, in that order; junction bases with no gene match: 14. The CDR3 is 19 residues long. Looked up from germline, CDR1 is SGHNT and CDR2 is YYREEE (reference sequence). The CDR3 loop is CASSRPRAGGATSTDTQYF. The CDR3 coding sequence is TGTGCCAGCAGCCGACCACGAGCGGGAGGGGCCACTAGCACAGATACGCAGTATTTT.

For this clone: Other DNA sequences of this sample code for an identical CDR3. The chain links TRBV5-1 to TRBJ2-7; D ambiguous. V lost 0 bases and J lost 0, with 4 bases in between. Germline V lookup: CDR1 SGHRS, CDR2 YFSETQ. CDR3 length: 13 amino acids. Written as DNA, the CDR3 is TGCGCCAGCAGCTTGGGAGCCTCCTACGAGCAGTACTTC. Protein: CASSLGASYEQYF.

V gene TRBV6-6 combines with J gene TRBJ1-4; possible D gene TRBD1, 6 bases. Germline assignment: CDR1 MNHNY and CDR2 SVGAGI (reference sequence). CDR3 length equals 13 residues. V was trimmed by 11 bases and J by 3 bases, leaving 13 bases between them. The CDR3 reads CALGGPSNEKLFF. The CDR3 region has the DNA TGTGCCCTGGGGGGGCCGTCTAATGAAAAACTGTTTTTT.

This CDR3 is CAWSPKTSMDTGELFF. The CDR3 bases are TGTGCCTGGAGTCCCAAGACTAGCATGGACACCGGGGAGCTGTTTTTT. The J gene is TRBJ2-2, the V gene TRBV30, with TRBD2 identical over 7 bases. CDR1 and CDR2 from the germline V gene are GTSNPN and SVGIG (reference sequence). After removal of 2 bases from V and 3 bases from J, the junction contained 9 bases not matched to a gene. The CDR3 is 16 amino acids.

The chain is built from TRBV6-5 and TRBJ2-1, with 10 bases lining up with TRBD1. J lost 13 bases, V lost 2 bases, and 5 bases had no gene match. The CDR3 spans 13 residues. Germline values: CDR1 MNHEY, CDR2 SVGAGI. CDR3 amino acids: CASSYPGTGVQFF. CDR3 bases: TGTGCCAGCAGTTACCCCGGGACAGGGGTTCAGTTCTTC.

V usage is TRBV5-1 and J usage is TRBJ2-5; 14 nucleotides agree with TRBD2. CDR1 is SGHRS and CDR2 is YFSETQ in the germline V gene. J gave up 1 base and V 0 bases, and 17 bases lay outside the gene matches. CDR3 length: 22 residues. CDR3 residues: CASSLEGLAGDLFPRTQETQYF. In nucleotides, the CDR3 is TGCGCCAGCAGCTTGGAGGGACTAGCGGGAGACCTTTTTCCACGAACCCAAGAGACCCAGTACTTC.